This TCR beta chain was identified in a study of CD8 T cells in Susac syndrome. Overall study: When blood was drawn, patients with Susac syndrome were on intravenous immunoglobulin alone, on corticosteroids, or therapy-naive.

Bulk CD8+ and CD4+ cells came from magnetic negative isolation; CD8+ TEMRA by FACS. RNA totalling about 0.45 to 1 ug underwent reverse transcription with random hexamers. Amplification of TCR beta CDR3 used immunoSEQ multiplex PCR across 54 Vbeta and 13 Jbeta. TCRdb independently ran MiXCR on the immunoSEQ multiplex PCR reads; one entry per CDR3 protein. The repertoire holds approximately 79,000 distinct CDR3 sequences, 93% seen once, with around 0.45% in the top ten. V was cut by 0 bases and J by 5 bases, with 20 bases left in between. Germline CDR1 DFQATT, CDR2 SNEGSKA (reference sequence). The CDR3 spans 18 residues.

This clonotype was sampled from a human donor with Susac syndrome. Sample: CD8+ T cells from PBMCs. The chain is built from TRBV20-1 and TRBJ1-6; the D gene is possibly TRBD1 (5 bases). The CDR3 DNA follows: TGCAGTGCTAGAGATCGGCAACCAGGGACGACCGATAATTCACCCCTCCACTTT. This encodes CSARDRQPGTTDNSPLHF.